This is a list of T cell receptor beta chains from one sample in a study of control samples from healthy donors and cancer patients. Generated by immunoSEQ multiplex PCR, the TCRdb table keeps only in-frame clones and is missing some. Among some 82,000 clones listed, approximately 87% were seen once. Material: blood. The receptors originated from a man aged 50 to 60 in good health. Both conserved end residues are part of each CDR3. A D gene is named only where the DNA matches it firmly. Only part of the rows carry a size: once, few, many, or a class if the clone is expanded.

size: -
D: TRBD2
V: TRBV10-3
J: TRBJ2-3
CDR3: CAISVLAGKDTQYF
DNA: TGTGCCATCAGTGTACTAGCGGGAAAAGATACGCAGTATTTT

size: -
D: -
V: TRBV24-1
J: TRBJ2-7
CDR3: CATGSYEQYF
DNA: TGTGCCACCGGGTCATACGAGCAGTACTTC

size: -
D: TRBD2
V: TRBV5-8
J: TRBJ2-1
CDR3: CASSFSGRAYNEQFF
DNA: TGTGCCAGCAGCTTTAGCGGGAGGGCCTACAATGAGCAGTTCTTC

size: -
D: TRBD2
V: TRBV3-1/TRBV3-2
J: TRBJ2-1
CDR3: CASSQDSGGHEEQFF
DNA: TGTGCCAGCAGCCAAGACAGCGGGGGGCACGAAGAGCAGTTCTTC

size: -
D: -
V: TRBV5-1
J: TRBJ1-1
CDR3: CASSPPGNTEAFF
DNA: TGCGCCAGCAGCCCCCCAGGGAACACTGAAGCTTTCTTT

size: few
D: TRBD1
V: TRBV12-3/TRBV12-4
J: TRBJ1-2
CDR3: CASSLSRGNGYTF
DNA: TGTGCCAGCAGTTTATCCAGGGGGAACGGCTACACCTTC

size: -
D: -
V: TRBV9
J: TRBJ1-2
CDR3: CASSVGVLNYGYTF
DNA: TGTGCCAGCAGCGTCGGGGTCTTGAACTATGGCTACACCTTC

size: -
D: -
V: TRBV24-1
J: TRBJ2-5
CDR3: CATSDPGTFQETQYF
DNA: TGTGCCACCAGTGACCCCGGGACGTTCCAAGAGACCCAGTACTTC

size: -
D: -
V: TRBV7-8
J: TRBJ2-7
CDR3: CASSLERSALGGHEQYF
DNA: TGTGCCAGCAGCTTAGAAAGGTCGGCTCTTGGAGGCCACGAGCAGTACTTC

size: -
D: -
V: TRBV19
J: TRBJ1-4
CDR3: CASSIDHGQNEKLFF
DNA: TGTGCCAGTAGTATAGATCATGGACAGAATGAAAAACTGTTTTTT

size: -
D: TRBD1
V: TRBV29-1
J: TRBJ2-5
CDR3: CSVITGEETQYF
DNA: TGCAGCGTTATAACAGGGGAAGAGACCCAGTACTTC

size: few
D: -
V: TRBV9
J: TRBJ2-7
CDR3: CASSVGPGGAGEQYF
DNA: TGTGCCAGCAGCGTAGGTCCAGGTGGGGCCGGGGAGCAGTACTTC

size: -
D: -
V: TRBV29-1
J: TRBJ2-3
CDR3: CSVDSGDTQYF
DNA: TGCAGCGTTGACAGCGGGGATACGCAGTATTTT

size: -
D: -
V: TRBV6-1
J: TRBJ2-3
CDR3: CASSATRSGGTDTQYF
DNA: TGTGCCAGCAGTGCAACTAGGTCGGGGGGCACAGATACGCAGTATTTT

size: -
D: -
V: TRBV4-2
J: TRBJ2-1
CDR3: CASSQDLTSSSYNEQFF
DNA: TGTGCCAGCAGCCAAGATCTGACCTCAAGCTCCTACAATGAGCAGTTCTTC

size: -
D: TRBD1
V: TRBV2
J: TRBJ2-1
CDR3: CASSEGQGGEQFF
DNA: TGTGCCAGCAGTGAGGGACAGGGAGGCGAGCAGTTCTTC

size: -
D: -
V: TRBV10-2
J: TRBJ2-1
CDR3: CASSEGWLRYNEQFF
DNA: TGCGCCAGCAGTGAAGGGTGGCTAAGATACAATGAGCAGTTCTTC

size: -
D: TRBD2
V: TRBV16
J: TRBJ2-3
CDR3: CASSQSWEGTDTQYF
DNA: TGTGCCAGCAGCCAATCGTGGGAGGGGACAGATACGCAGTATTTT

size: once
D: TRBD2
V: TRBV13
J: TRBJ2-5
CDR3: CASSPLAGGQATQYF
DNA: TGTGCCAGCAGCCCCCTAGCGGGAGGTCAAGCGACCCAGTACTTC

size: -
D: -
V: TRBV4-2
J: TRBJ1-2
CDR3: CASSPPGSLGGYTF
DNA: TGTGCCAGCAGCCCTCCCGGCTCCCTAGGGGGCTACACCTTC

size: -
D: -
V: TRBV7-6
J: TRBJ1-5
CDR3: CASSSWGIQNQPQHF
DNA: TGTGCCAGCAGCTCGTGGGGGATTCAAAATCAGCCCCAGCATTTT

size: -
D: -
V: TRBV5-4
J: TRBJ1-6
CDR3: CAFAADFENSPLHF
DNA: TGTGCCTTCGCGGCAGACTTTGAGAATTCACCCCTCCACTTT

size: -
D: TRBD1
V: TRBV6-5
J: TRBJ1-2
CDR3: CASRTGDGYTF
DNA: TGTGCCAGCCGGACAGGAGATGGCTACACCTTC

size: -
D: TRBD1
V: TRBV13
J: TRBJ1-2
CDR3: CASSLGWQGANGYTF
DNA: TGTGCCAGCAGCTTAGGGTGGCAGGGGGCCAATGGCTACACCTTC

size: -
D: -
V: TRBV7-3
J: TRBJ1-1
CDR3: CASSSQWNTEAFF
DNA: TGTGCCAGCAGCTCACAGTGGAACACTGAAGCTTTCTTT

size: once
D: TRBD1
V: TRBV29-1
J: TRBJ1-1
CDR3: CSVTGQGYTEAFF
DNA: TGCAGCGTGACAGGACAGGGATACACTGAAGCTTTCTTT

size: -
D: TRBD1
V: TRBV5-1
J: TRBJ2-2
CDR3: CASSPQGQNRELFF
DNA: TGCGCCAGCAGCCCCCAGGGACAGAATAGGGAGCTGTTTTTT

size: -
D: TRBD1
V: TRBV7-2
J: TRBJ1-5
CDR3: CASSFRQGVNQPQHF
DNA: TGTGCCAGCAGCTTCAGACAGGGGGTTAATCAGCCCCAGCATTTT